The 26 T cell receptor beta chains in this list originate from one sample, sequenced in a study of beta chain features in type 1 diabetes. The study reverse transcribed the entire isolated RNA, so it sequenced expressed TCRB transcripts. Sequencing used immunoSEQ multiplex PCR; TCRdb keeps in-frame clones, though not all of them. Among more than 300,000 clones listed, over 13% were seen once. The sample consisted of naive CD4+ T cells from blood. The source is a woman between 18 and 29 years old in good health.

This clone was picked up a small number of times. The rearrangement uses TRBV28 and TRBJ2-2, with 9 bases fitting TRBD1. Germline lookup yields CDR1 MDHEN and CDR2 SYDVKM. The J segment lost 7 bases and the V segment lost 6 bases, leaving 12 bases of the junction unmatched. The CDR3 sequence is 16 residues long. The CDR3 here is CASSPTGQGMDGELFF. DNA for the CDR3: TGTGCCAGCAGCCCTACGGGACAGGGCATGGACGGGGAGCTGTTTTTT.

This clone appeared a few times. The chain has TRBV5-4 and TRBJ2-2; possible D gene TRBD1, 5 bases. V lost 5 bases and J 5 bases, leaving 16 bases between the germline ends. This CDR3 is built from 15 residues. Per germline, CDR1 SGHNT and CDR2 YYREEE (reference sequence). The CDR3 DNA reads as TGTGCCAGCAGTCGAGACAGTTATTTAACCGGGGAGCTGTTTTTT. Translating it yields CASSRDSYLTGELFF.

Only a few counts were recorded for this clone. The chain carries TRBV18 and TRBJ1-3, with a tentative D call TRBD1 (5 bases). The CDR3 contains 13 residues. V lost 0 bases, J lost 7 bases, and 7 bases lay in between. Germline V gene sequence: CDR1 KGHSH, CDR2 LQKENI. CDR3 nucleotides: TGTGCCAGCTCACCACCAGGGGTGAACACCATATATTTT. This gives the protein CASSPPGVNTIYF.

This clone was detected a few times. The chain uses TRBV5-1 and TRBJ2-7; TRBD2 agrees at 8 bases. Germline-derived CDR1 and CDR2 are SGHRS and YFSETQ. Germline trimming cut 1 base from V and 2 bases from J; bases unmatched to any gene: 5. The CDR3 contains 15 residues. The CDR3 DNA reads TGCGCCAGCAGCTTGCTGAGCGGGAGCACCTACGAGCAGTACTTC. It is translated as CASSLLSGSTYEQYF.

The chain couples TRBV7-3 to TRBJ2-1; tentative D call: TRBD2 (5 bases). The length of the CDR3 is 15 residues. Trimming removed 2 bases from V and 0 bases from J, with 8 bases in between. Per germline, CDR1 SGHTA and CDR2 FQGTGA. In DNA, the CDR3 is TGTGCCAGCAGCTTAGAGGGTAGCTCCTACAATGAGCAGTTCTTC. Its translation: CASSLEGSSYNEQFF.

A few counts support this clone. The chain recombines TRBV7-2 with TRBJ1-1, with 10 bases that match TRBD1. CDR3 length: 17 amino acids. Trimming removed 6 bases from V and 1 base from J; junction bases left unmatched: 11. Germline lookup yields CDR1 SGHTA and CDR2 FQGNSA. The CDR3 spells CASRINPGQGKNTEAFF. The CDR3 DNA reads as TGTGCCAGCAGAATAAACCCGGGACAGGGGAAGAACACTGAAGCTTTCTTT.

This clone was counted a few times. The V gene is TRBV5-1, the J gene TRBJ2-7, with D possibly TRBD2 on 6 matching bases. Trimming removed 0 bases from V and 0 bases from J, with 13 bases in between. CDR1 is SGHRS and CDR2 is YFSETQ in the germline V gene. CDR3 length: 16 amino acids. The CDR3, as DNA: TGCGCCAGCAGCTTGGTTTCCGCCGGGAGCTCCTACGAGCAGTACTTC. It specifies CASSLVSAGSSYEQYF.

This clone was detected a few times. V and J are TRBV7-9 and TRBJ2-7; D is uncertain. V dropped 5 bases and J dropped 2 bases, with 4 bases sitting between them. The germline CDR1 and CDR2 sequences are SEHNR and FQNEAQ (reference sequence). The CDR3 totals 11 residues. The CDR3 DNA sequence: TGTGCCAGCAGCGCTACCTACGAGCAGTACTTC. It translates to CASSATYEQYF.

The genes are TRBV29-1 and TRBJ1-2; D unclear. The CDR3 covers 12 residues. Germline V gene lookup returns CDR1 SQVTM and CDR2 ANQGSEA. CDR3 nucleotide sequence: TGCAGTTCTATTCAGACAAGCTATGGCTACACCTTC. Residues: CSSIQTSYGYTF.

The table lists this clone with a few counts. This chain connects TRBV7-9 to TRBJ2-3, with D perhaps matching TRBD2 (5 bases). Trimming left V 5 bases short and J 1 base short, with 10 bases between. Germline V CDR1 and CDR2: SEHNR, FQNEAQ (reference sequence). The CDR3 is 14 amino acids. The CDR3 coding sequence is TGTGCCAGCAGCCCAACCGGGGGCACAGATACGCAGTATTTT. This encodes CASSPTGGTDTQYF.

This clone came up a few times. The chain is built from TRBV7-2 and TRBJ1-2; the D gene is possibly TRBD1 (6 bases). Germline lookup yields CDR1 SGHTA and CDR2 FQGNSA. Trimming pared 4 bases from V and 6 bases from J, leaving 15 bases between. The CDR3 totals 14 residues. The CDR3 protein is CASSYRVQGDGYTF. In nucleotides, the CDR3 is TGTGCCAGCAGCTACAGGGTCCAGGGAGATGGCTACACCTTC.

This clone was observed a handful of times. This chain joins TRBV5-1 and TRBJ2-1; no clear D gene. Germline values: CDR1 SGHRS, CDR2 YFSETQ. The CDR3 is 14 residues long. V lost 5 bases to trimming and J lost 0 bases, with 9 bases between them. The CDR3 loop reads CASRYESSYNEQFF. CDR3 DNA: TGCGCCAGCAGGTACGAGAGCTCCTACAATGAGCAGTTCTTC.

The sample holds a few counts of this clone. The chain is built from TRBV28 and TRBJ2-1; D perhaps matches TRBD2 (6 bases). The germline V and J ends were trimmed by 3 bases and 12 bases, with 12 bases remaining between them. CDR3 length: 12 amino acids. The germline V gene has CDR1 MDHEN and CDR2 SYDVKM. DNA for the CDR3: TGTGCCAGCAGTTTTGGCCGGGACTCGCAGTTCTTC. It specifies CASSFGRDSQFF.

The chain uses TRBV4-2 and TRBJ2-7, with 12 bases that match TRBD2. This CDR3 has 16 residues. CDR1 LGHNA and CDR2 YNFKEQ come from the germline V gene. Germline trimming cut 1 base from V and 5 bases from J; bases unmatched to any gene: 6. CDR3 nucleotide sequence: TGTGCCAGCAGCCAAGCGACTAGCGGGAGAACCAACGAGCAGTACTTC. Its protein product is CASSQATSGRTNEQYF.

This clone has more than one count but fewer than ten. CDR3 in amino acids: CASSPRVGNTEAFF. Here the CDR3 DNA reads TGTGCCAGCAGTCCCAGGGTGGGGAACACTGAAGCTTTCTTT. The chain carries TRBV27 and TRBJ1-1, with D possibly matching TRBD1 (5 bases). Trimming removed 5 bases from V and 1 base from J, with 11 bases in between. This CDR3 has 14 residues. Germline V gene data show CDR1 as MNHEY and CDR2 as SMNVEV (reference sequence).

V gene TRBV5-6 combines with J gene TRBJ2-5, with D possibly matching TRBD2 (6 bases). The germline gives CDR1 SGHDT, CDR2 YYEEEE. The CDR3 has 17 residues. V was clipped by 0 bases and J by 0 bases, with 15 bases between them. CDR3 nucleotides: TGTGCCAGCAGCTTGGAGGAGGGCAGGCTCTACCAAGAGACCCAGTACTTC. It specifies CASSLEEGRLYQETQYF.

This clone was observed a few times. The chain joins TRBV19 to TRBJ1-2; D perhaps matches TRBD1 (6 bases). The length of the CDR3 is 12 residues. Trimming pared 6 bases from V and 7 bases from J, leaving 12 bases between. CDR1 and CDR2 (germline): LNHDA, SQIVND (reference sequence). CDR3 loop: CASRVGARGYTF. CDR3 in DNA: TGTGCCAGTAGAGTGGGGGCGCGTGGCTACACCTTC.

The chain combines TRBV30 with TRBJ2-5; 7 bases match TRBD2. The CDR3 has 13 residues. The germline gives CDR1 GTSNPN, CDR2 SVGIG (reference sequence). For the CDR3, the DNA is TGTGCGGTGGTAGGAAAGGGAGGGGAGACCCAGTACTTC. Amino acid sequence: CAVVGKGGETQYF.

V gene TRBV28 combines with J gene TRBJ2-5; D not certain. V was trimmed by 6 bases and J by 3 bases, leaving 14 bases between them. From germline, CDR1 is MDHEN and CDR2 SYDVKM. The CDR3 has 14 residues. This CDR3 reads CASSPPPEEETQYF. In DNA, the CDR3 is TGTGCCAGCAGCCCACCCCCTGAGGAAGAGACCCAGTACTTC. Variable domain in full (rest from reference TRBV28 and TRBJ2-5): DVKVTQSSRYLVKRTGEKVFLECVQDMDHENMFWYRQDPGLGLRLIYFSYDVKMKEKGDIPEGYSVSREKKERFSLILESASTNQTSMYLCASSPPPEEETQYFGPGTRLLVL.

This clone has only a few counts. The chain carries TRBV5-1 and TRBJ2-5; 13 bases fit TRBD2. Germline loops: CDR1 SGHRS, CDR2 YFSETQ. V was clipped by 7 bases and J by 5 bases; unmatched bases: 8. The CDR3 is 15 amino acids. The CDR3 DNA sequence: TGCGCCAGCGGACTAGCGGGAGAAGGAGGGGAGACCCAGTACTTC. It yields the protein CASGLAGEGGETQYF.

The chain uses TRBV28 and TRBJ1-5; 7 bases match TRBD1. From germline, CDR1 is MDHEN and CDR2 SYDVKM. CDR3 length equals 16 residues. Losses at the gene ends were 3 bases for V and 4 bases for J; bases not matched to a gene: 9. CDR3 protein: CASSLRPDRVNQPQHF. DNA for the CDR3: TGTGCCAGCAGTTTGCGCCCTGACAGGGTGAATCAGCCCCAGCATTTT.

This clone was counted a few times. The genes are TRBV18 and TRBJ1-4; D is uncertain. The CDR3 is made up of 13 amino acids. V was trimmed by 1 base and J by 8 bases, leaving 8 bases between them. Per germline, CDR1 KGHSH and CDR2 LQKENI. CDR3 amino acids: CASSPLEAEKLFF. CDR3 bases: TGTGCCAGCTCACCACTCGAGGCGGAAAAACTGTTTTTT.

This clone was seen only a few times. This sequence joins TRBV7-8 and TRBJ2-7; tentative D call: TRBD1 (6 bases). CDR3 length equals 12 residues. The germline V and J ends were trimmed by 5 bases and 4 bases, with 9 bases remaining between them. CDR1 and CDR2 from the germline V gene are SGHVS and FQNEAQ. The DNA for the CDR3 is TGTGCCAGCAGCCTGGGACAATACGAGCAGTACTTC. As protein: CASSLGQYEQYF.

Only a few counts were recorded for this clone. The V gene is TRBV29-1, the J gene TRBJ2-5, with 14 positions matching TRBD2. V lost 0 bases and J lost 1; bases outside the gene matches: 7. The germline V gene encodes CDR1 SQVTM and CDR2 ANQGSEA. The CDR3 loop spans 18 amino acids. The CDR3: CSVEDPGLAGAGQETQYF. CDR3 nucleotides: TGCAGCGTTGAAGATCCGGGACTAGCGGGAGCTGGCCAAGAGACCCAGTACTTC. The full variable domain, completed using reference TRBV29-1 and TRBJ2-5, is SAVISQKPSRDICQRGTSLTIQCQVDSQVTMMFWYRQQPGQSLTLIATANQGSEATYESGFVIDKFPISRPNLTFSTLTVSNMSPEDSSIYLCSVEDPGLAGAGQETQYFGPGTRLLVL.

This clone has just a few counts. The chain couples TRBV28 to TRBJ1-1; D possibly corresponds to TRBD1 (6 bases). This CDR3 region has 14 residues. CDR1 and CDR2 (germline): MDHEN, SYDVKM. V was trimmed by 2 bases and J by 4 bases, leaving 11 bases between them. The CDR3: CASSLGGPGTEAFF. For the CDR3, the DNA is TGTGCCAGCAGTTTAGGGGGCCCGGGCACTGAAGCTTTCTTT.

The chain uses TRBV9 and TRBJ1-4, with D maybe TRBD1 (5 bases). V was cut by 4 bases and J by 8 bases, with 15 bases left in between. There are 14 residues in the CDR3. Germline V gene sequence: CDR1 SGDLS, CDR2 YYNGEE. The CDR3 loop reads CASSFNQGGEKLFF. The CDR3 DNA is TGTGCCAGCAGCTTCAACCAGGGAGGGGAAAAACTGTTTTTT. Full variable domain (outside the CDR3, taken from reference TRBV9 and TRBJ1-4): DSGVTQTPKHLITATGQRVTLRCSPRSGDLSVYWYQQSLDQGLQFLIQYYNGEERAKGNILERFSAQQFPDLHSELNLSSLELGDSALYFCASSFNQGGEKLFFGSGTQLSVL.